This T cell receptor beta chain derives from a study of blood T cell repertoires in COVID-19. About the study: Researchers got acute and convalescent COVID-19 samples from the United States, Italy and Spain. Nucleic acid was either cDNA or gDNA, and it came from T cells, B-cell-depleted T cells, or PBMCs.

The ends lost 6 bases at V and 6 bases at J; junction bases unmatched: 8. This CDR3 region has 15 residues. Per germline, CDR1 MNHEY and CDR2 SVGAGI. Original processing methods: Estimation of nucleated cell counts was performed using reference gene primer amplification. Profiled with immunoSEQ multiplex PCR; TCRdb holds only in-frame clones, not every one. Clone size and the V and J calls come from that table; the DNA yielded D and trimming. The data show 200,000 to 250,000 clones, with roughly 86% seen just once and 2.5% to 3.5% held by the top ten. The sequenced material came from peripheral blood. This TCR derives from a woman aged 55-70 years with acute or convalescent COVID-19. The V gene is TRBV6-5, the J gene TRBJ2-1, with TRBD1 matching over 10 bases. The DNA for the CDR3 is TGTGCCAGCAGCCCGGACAGGGGGGTTTCCAATGAGCAGTTCTTC. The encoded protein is CASSPDRGVSNEQFF.